This T cell receptor (beta chain) was observed in a study of CD8+CD57+ T cells in acquired aplastic anemia. Study-level background: Sorted CD4+ and CD8+ cell DNA averaged approximately 3.2 ug.

Study findings and constraints: No significant patient-versus-control difference appeared in CD8+ Simpson's diversity.

The sequenced patients had an expansion of CD8+CD57+ cells seen by flow cytometry. Severe acquired aplastic anemia was present in every patient. The TCR beta profiling, which covered VDJ combination and CDR3 sequence, was carried out using genomic DNA as the template. Via MiXCR, TCRdb re-called the reads, giving one row per CDR3 protein. The sample includes 170,000 or so distinct CDR3 sequences, less than 50% of them seen just once. With respect to this clonotype: Its cognate antigen is unknown.

The specimen sequenced was sorted CD4+, CD8+, or CD8+CD57+ T cells (not recorded which) from PBMCs. The TCR originated in a human donor with aplastic anemia.

This CDR3 reads CATSDSSVDTQYF. In nucleotides, the CDR3 is TGTGCCACCAGTGATTCTAGTGTCGATACGCAGTATTTT. V gene TRBV24-1 combines with J gene TRBJ2-3; D is unresolved. The CDR3 has 13 amino acids. V shed 2 bases and J shed 6 bases, with 8 bases lying between them. The V gene's germline CDR1 is KGHDR and CDR2 SFDVKD.